Below, 2 T cell receptor beta chains from the same sample are listed, as sequenced in a study of early T cells in non-severe SARS-CoV-2 infection. TCRdb reanalysed the 5' RACE reads using MiXCR and keeps one entry per CDR3 protein. This sample yields tens of thousands of distinct CDR3 sequences, of which 6.5% are seen a single time; 2.5% to 3% belongs to the top ten. The starting material was whole blood, obtained at baseline. All receptors come from an adult who was a healthcare worker with PCR-confirmed SARS-CoV-2 infection or an uninfected control (not recorded which).

This clonotype was seen ten or more times. V is TRBV7-9 and J is TRBJ1-5; D not resolved. The V and J ends lost 3 bases and 2 bases respectively, with 11 bases between them. The CDR3 contains 15 residues. Germline CDR1 and CDR2: SEHNR and FQNEAQ (reference sequence). The CDR3 protein is CASSLSGNGNQPQHF. The CDR3 region has the DNA TGTGCCAGCAGCTTGTCCGGGAATGGCAATCAGCCCCAGCATTTT.

This clonotype was seen more than once but under ten times. DNA for the CDR3: TGTGCCATTGGGGGAGCGGGGGGCCGATTAAGCACAGATACGCAGTATTTT. Translated: CAIGGAGGRLSTDTQYF. The chain carries TRBV10-3 and TRBJ2-3, with 9 bases lining up with TRBD2. The junction had 13 bases not matched to a gene; V was cut back by 9 bases and J by 0 bases. The CDR3 runs to 17 residues. From germline, CDR1 is ENHRY and CDR2 SYGVKD.